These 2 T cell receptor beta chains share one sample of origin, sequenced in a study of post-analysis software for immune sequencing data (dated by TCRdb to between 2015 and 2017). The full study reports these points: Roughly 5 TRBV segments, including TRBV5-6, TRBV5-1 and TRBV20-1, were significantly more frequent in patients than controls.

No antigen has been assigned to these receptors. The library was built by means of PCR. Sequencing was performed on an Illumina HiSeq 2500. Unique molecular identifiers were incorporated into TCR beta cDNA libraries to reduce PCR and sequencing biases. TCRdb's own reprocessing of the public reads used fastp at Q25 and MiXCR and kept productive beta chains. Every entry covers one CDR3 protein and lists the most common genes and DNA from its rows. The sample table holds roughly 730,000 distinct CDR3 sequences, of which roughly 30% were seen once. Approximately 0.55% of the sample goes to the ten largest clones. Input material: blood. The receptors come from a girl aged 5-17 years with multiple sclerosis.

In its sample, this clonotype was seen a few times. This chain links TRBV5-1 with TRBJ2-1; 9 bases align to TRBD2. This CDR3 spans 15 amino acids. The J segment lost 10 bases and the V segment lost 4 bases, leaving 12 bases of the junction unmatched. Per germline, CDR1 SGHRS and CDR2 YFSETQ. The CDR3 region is CASSEEGLALREQFF. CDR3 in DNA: TGCGCCAGCAGCGAAGAGGGACTAGCATTAAGGGAGCAGTTCTTC.

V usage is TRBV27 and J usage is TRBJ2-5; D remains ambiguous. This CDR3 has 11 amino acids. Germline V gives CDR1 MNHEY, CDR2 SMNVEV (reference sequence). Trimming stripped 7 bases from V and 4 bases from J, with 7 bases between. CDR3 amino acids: CASIWRETQYF. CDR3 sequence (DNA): TGTGCCAGCATCTGGCGAGAGACCCAGTACTTC.